These 28 T cell receptor beta chains were all obtained from the same sample, sequenced in a study of T cell clusters in autoimmune cytopenias. Multiplex touch-down PCR amplified TRB using TRB-A and TRB-B pools in one tube. From its re-call of the multiplex PCR reads, TCRdb lists each CDR3 protein once, without DNA. This table lists some 6,800 distinct CDR3 sequences. TRB was amplified from 250 ng of peripheral blood genomic DNA per sample. Source material: peripheral blood. Receptor source: a human donor with an autoimmune cytopenia or autoimmune hepatitis (not recorded which).

This sequence joins TRBV19 and TRBJ1-1. The germline CDR1 and CDR2 sequences are LNHDA and SQIVND (reference sequence). This CDR3 spans 12 amino acids. This CDR3 reads CASTGSRTEAFF.

Considering frequency, this clonotype is medium-sized. The J gene is TRBJ1-3, the V gene TRBV19; TCRdb selects TRBD1, and the lack of DNA leaves this call unchecked. The CDR3 loop spans 13 amino acids. CDR1 and CDR2 (germline): LNHDA, SQIVND (reference sequence). The CDR3 spells CASGGRSGNTIYF.

V is TRBV6-5 and J is TRBJ2-7; TCRdb selects TRBD2, and the lack of DNA leaves this call unchecked. Germline V gene sequence: CDR1 MNHEY, CDR2 SVGAGI. This CDR3 has 14 residues. The chain's CDR3 is CASSYPTVSGEQYF.

Considering frequency, this clonotype is medium-sized. V usage is TRBV6-5 and J usage is TRBJ2-1; the D gene TCRdb calls, TRBD2, cannot be checked with no DNA. The germline CDR1 and CDR2 sequences are MNHEY and SVGAGI. This CDR3 has 15 residues. The CDR3 here is CASSSGLDGGGEQFF.

This clonotype registers medium-sized by frequency. The chain couples TRBV10-3 to TRBJ2-1. The CDR3 sequence is 13 residues long. Germline assignment: CDR1 ENHRY and CDR2 SYGVKD. The CDR3: CAISEMFNPEQFF.

This clonotype is medium-sized (0.01 to 0.1%) by frequency. The chain links TRBV19 to TRBJ1-4; TCRdb reports TRBD1, a call that lacks DNA to check it against. CDR3 size: 15 residues. From germline, CDR1 is LNHDA and CDR2 SQIVND (reference sequence). Here the CDR3 reads CASSPRQVQNEKLFF.

This clonotype is deemed medium-sized (0.01 to 0.1%) by its frequency. The CDR3 here is CSVGLNTEAFF. This chain uses TRBV29-1 with TRBJ1-1. Germline CDR1 is SQVTM and CDR2 is ANQGSEA. This CDR3 is 11 amino acids long.

Judged by frequency, this clonotype is medium-sized. The CDR3 loop is CASSTGRDSPLHF. This chain connects TRBV19 to TRBJ1-6. Per the germline V gene, CDR1 is LNHDA and CDR2 is SQIVND (reference sequence). CDR3 length: 13 amino acids.

The chain couples TRBV5-4 to TRBJ2-3; TCRdb calls TRBD2, which cannot be checked without DNA. This CDR3 has 16 amino acids. From germline, CDR1 is SGHNT and CDR2 YYREEE (reference sequence). The CDR3 region is CASSARLANSADTQYF.

This chain connects TRBV6-5 to TRBJ1-2; TCRdb gives TRBD1 as the D gene, but with no DNA this cannot be confirmed. CDR1 and CDR2 from the germline V gene are MNHEY and SVGAGI. The CDR3 has 14 amino acids. The CDR3 reads CASTLRVGRGGYTF.

The chain links TRBV12-3 or TRBV12-4 to TRBJ1-1. The CDR3 covers 14 residues. CDR3 sequence reads: CASSFSSGNTEAFF.

This CDR3 is CASSTDRSSYEQYF. V is TRBV9 and J is TRBJ2-7. CDR3 size: 14 residues. Germline V CDR1 and CDR2: SGDLS, YYNGEE.

By frequency, this clonotype registers medium-sized (0.01 to 0.1%). This chain links TRBV28 with TRBJ2-1; TCRdb outputs TRBD2, but without DNA this stays unchecked. Germline assignment: CDR1 MDHEN and CDR2 SYDVKM. CDR3 length equals 16 residues. The CDR3 here is CASSLEYLAGMYEQFF.

The chain combines TRBV18 with TRBJ2-7; absent DNA, TCRdb's TRBD2 call cannot be checked. Germline loops: CDR1 KGHSH, CDR2 LQKENI. This CDR3 comprises 16 residues. CDR3 region: CASSPRTSGISYEQYF.

The chain carries TRBV15 and TRBJ1-5. Germline-derived CDR1 and CDR2 are LNHNV and YYDKDF (reference sequence). The length of the CDR3 is 14 residues. The CDR3 sequence is CATSPGGGGQPQHF.

This chain connects TRBV30 to TRBJ1-3. CDR3 length: 14 residues. Germline values: CDR1 GTSNPN, CDR2 SVGIG (reference sequence). The CDR3 sequence is CAWSLALDVGTIYF. The full variable domain, its missing parts supplied by reference TRBV30 and TRBJ1-3, is SQTIHQWPATLVQPVGSPLSLECTVEGTSNPNLYWYRQAAGRGLQLLFYSVGIGQISSEVPQNLSASRPQDRQFILSSKKLLLSDSGFYLCAWSLALDVGTIYFGEGSWLTVV.

This clonotype is medium-sized by frequency. This chain joins TRBV30 and TRBJ1-2. The CDR3 runs 14 residues. The germline gives CDR1 GTSNPN, CDR2 SVGIG (reference sequence). The CDR3 here is CASGTVDGVYGYTF.

The chain has TRBV18 and TRBJ2-7; TCRdb designates TRBD1, a call that cannot be tested without DNA. This CDR3 spans 15 amino acids. CDR1 is KGHSH, CDR2 LQKENI, per germline. The chain's CDR3 is CASSVGQGPTYEQYF.

The chain links TRBV6-5 to TRBJ1-4; TCRdb designates TRBD1, a call that cannot be tested without DNA. The CDR3 covers 18 residues. Germline V gives CDR1 MNHEY, CDR2 SVGAGI. This chain's CDR3 is CASSQHSGDRVHNQKLFF.

The chain uses TRBV18 and TRBJ1-5; TCRdb names TRBD1, which stays unverified in the absence of DNA. CDR1 is KGHSH, CDR2 LQKENI, per germline. This CDR3 is built from 13 residues. CDR3 loop: CASSPRDNQPQHF.

This rearrangement joins TRBV30 to TRBJ1-1; TCRdb's D call of TRBD1 is untestable without DNA. This CDR3 is built from 13 residues. In germline, CDR1 is GTSNPN, CDR2 SVGIG (reference sequence). This CDR3 is CASNRDEITEAFF. Full variable domain (missing parts from reference TRBV30 and TRBJ1-1): SQTIHQWPATLVQPVGSPLSLECTVEGTSNPNLYWYRQAAGRGLQLLFYSVGIGQISSEVPQNLSASRPQDRQFILSSKKLLLSDSGFYLCASNRDEITEAFFGQGTRLTVV.

By frequency, this clonotype registers medium-sized (0.01 to 0.1%). The V and J genes are TRBV29-1 and TRBJ2-1. Germline V gene lookup returns CDR1 SQVTM and CDR2 ANQGSEA. This CDR3 has 15 residues. CDR3 sequence: CSVEDKRSSYNEQFF.

This clonotype is called medium-sized based on its frequency. The V and J genes are TRBV19 and TRBJ2-7. Germline CDR1 reads LNHDA; CDR2 reads SQIVND (reference sequence). The CDR3 totals 15 residues. This CDR3 reads CASSIADRSSYEQYF.

The rearrangement links TRBV6-5 to TRBJ2-5; TCRdb's D call, TRBD2, is unchecked because there is no DNA. There are 15 residues in the CDR3. Germline CDR1 is MNHEY and CDR2 is SVGAGI. The chain's CDR3 is CASSHLGLAEETQYF.

The rearrangement links TRBV7-2 to TRBJ2-6. CDR1 and CDR2 from the germline V gene are SGHTA and FQGNSA. The CDR3 covers 15 residues. This CDR3 is CASSLFRTGANVLTF.

This clonotype is classed as medium-sized by frequency. The rearrangement joins TRBV18 to TRBJ2-3. CDR1 is KGHSH and CDR2 is LQKENI in the germline V gene. This CDR3 has 12 amino acids. The CDR3: CASSPPGDTQYF.

The chain's CDR3 is CASSQFRLSTNEKLFF. The rearrangement links TRBV4-1 to TRBJ1-4. This CDR3 has 16 residues. Germline loops: CDR1 MGHRA, CDR2 YSYEKL.

V is TRBV15 and J is TRBJ1-2. CDR3 length equals 14 residues. CDR1 is LNHNV, CDR2 YYDKDF, per germline (reference sequence). CDR3 region: CATSRDSTNYGYTF. Drawing the rest from reference TRBV15 and TRBJ1-2, the complete variable domain is DAMVIQNPRYQVTQFGKPVTLSCSQTLNHNVMYWYQQKSSQAPKLLFHYYDKDFNNEADTPDNFQSRRPNTSFCFLDIRSPGLGDTAMYLCATSRDSTNYGYTFGSGTRLTVV.